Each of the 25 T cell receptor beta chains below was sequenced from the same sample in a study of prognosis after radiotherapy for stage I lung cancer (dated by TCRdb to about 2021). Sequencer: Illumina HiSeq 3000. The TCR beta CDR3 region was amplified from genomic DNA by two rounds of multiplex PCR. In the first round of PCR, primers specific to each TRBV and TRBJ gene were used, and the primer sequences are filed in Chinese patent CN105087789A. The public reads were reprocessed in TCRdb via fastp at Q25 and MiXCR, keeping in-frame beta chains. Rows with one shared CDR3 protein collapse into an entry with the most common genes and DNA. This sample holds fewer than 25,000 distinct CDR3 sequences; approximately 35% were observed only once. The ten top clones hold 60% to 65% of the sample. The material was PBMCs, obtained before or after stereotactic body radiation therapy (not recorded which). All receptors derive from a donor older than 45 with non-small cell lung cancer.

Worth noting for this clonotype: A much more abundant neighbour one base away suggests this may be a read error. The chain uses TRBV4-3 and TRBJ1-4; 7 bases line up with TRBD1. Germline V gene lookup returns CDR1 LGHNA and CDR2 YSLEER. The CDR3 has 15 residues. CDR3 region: CSSSRLFGTEEKLFF. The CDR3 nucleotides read TGCTCCAGCAGCCGGCTCTTCGGGACAGAAGAAAAACTGTTTTTT.

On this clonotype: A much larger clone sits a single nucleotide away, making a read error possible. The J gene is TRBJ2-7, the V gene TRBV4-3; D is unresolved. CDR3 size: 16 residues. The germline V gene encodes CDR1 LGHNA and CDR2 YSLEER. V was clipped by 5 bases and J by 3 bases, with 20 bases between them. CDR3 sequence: CASSKALRTDYYEQYF. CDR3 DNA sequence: TGCGCCAGCAGCAAAGCCCTCCGGACCGATTACTACGAGCAGTACTTC.

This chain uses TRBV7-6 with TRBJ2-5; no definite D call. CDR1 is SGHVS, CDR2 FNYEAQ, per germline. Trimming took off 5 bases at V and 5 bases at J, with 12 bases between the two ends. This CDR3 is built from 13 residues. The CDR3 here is CASSQMGGETQYF. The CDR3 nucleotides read TGTGCCAGCAGCCAAATGGGTGGGGAGACCCAGTACTTC.

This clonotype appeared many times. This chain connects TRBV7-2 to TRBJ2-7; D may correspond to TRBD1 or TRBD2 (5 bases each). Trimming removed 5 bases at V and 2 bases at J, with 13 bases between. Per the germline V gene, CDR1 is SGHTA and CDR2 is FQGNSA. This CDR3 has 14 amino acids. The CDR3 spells CASSAGAAAYEQYF. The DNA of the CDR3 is TGTGCCAGCAGCGCTGGGGCAGCGGCCTACGAGCAGTACTTC.

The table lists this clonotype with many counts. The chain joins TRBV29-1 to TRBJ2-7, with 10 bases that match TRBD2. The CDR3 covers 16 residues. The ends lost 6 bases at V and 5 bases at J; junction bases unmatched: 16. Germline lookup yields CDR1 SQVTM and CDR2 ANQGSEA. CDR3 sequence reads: CSVLKGLAGELNEQYF. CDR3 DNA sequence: TGCAGCGTCCTTAAGGGGCTAGCGGGAGAACTCAACGAGCAGTACTTC.

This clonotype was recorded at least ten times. The CDR3 nucleotides are TGTGCCAGCAGACTGGCTGGGATAGGGGACACCATATATTTT. As protein: CASRLAGIGDTIYF. The chain couples TRBV12-3 or TRBV12-4 to TRBJ1-3, with D maybe TRBD1 (5 bases). With 6 bases removed from V and 8 bases from J, the gap between germline ends came to 17 bases. The CDR3 totals 14 residues.

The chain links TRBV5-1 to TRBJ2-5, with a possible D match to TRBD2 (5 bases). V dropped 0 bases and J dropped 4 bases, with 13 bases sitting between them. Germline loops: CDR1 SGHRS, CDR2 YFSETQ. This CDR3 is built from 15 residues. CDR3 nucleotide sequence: TGCGCCAGCAGCTTGGCCTTGACGGCGGGAGAGACCCAGTACTTC. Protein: CASSLALTAGETQYF.

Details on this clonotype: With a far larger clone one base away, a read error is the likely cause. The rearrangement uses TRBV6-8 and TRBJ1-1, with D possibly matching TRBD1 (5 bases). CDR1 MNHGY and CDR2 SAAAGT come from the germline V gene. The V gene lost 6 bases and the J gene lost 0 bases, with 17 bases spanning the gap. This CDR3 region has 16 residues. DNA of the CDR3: TGTGCCAGCAGATACGGCGGGGGAACGATGAACACTGAAGCTTTCTTT. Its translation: CASRYGGGTMNTEAFF.

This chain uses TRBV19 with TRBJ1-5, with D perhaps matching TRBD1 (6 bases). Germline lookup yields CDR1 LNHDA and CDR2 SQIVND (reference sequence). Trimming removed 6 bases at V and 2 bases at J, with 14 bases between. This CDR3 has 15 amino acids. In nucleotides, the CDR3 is TGTGCCAGTAGCGTACAGGGAAGTCGCAATCAGCCCCAGCATTTT. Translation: CASSVQGSRNQPQHF.

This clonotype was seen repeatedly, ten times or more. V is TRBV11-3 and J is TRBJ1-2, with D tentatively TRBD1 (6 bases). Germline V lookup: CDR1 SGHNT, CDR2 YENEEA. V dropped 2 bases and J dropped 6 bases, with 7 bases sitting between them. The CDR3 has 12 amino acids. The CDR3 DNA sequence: TGTGCCAGCAGCTTACAGGGGAATGGCTACACCTTC. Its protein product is CASSLQGNGYTF.

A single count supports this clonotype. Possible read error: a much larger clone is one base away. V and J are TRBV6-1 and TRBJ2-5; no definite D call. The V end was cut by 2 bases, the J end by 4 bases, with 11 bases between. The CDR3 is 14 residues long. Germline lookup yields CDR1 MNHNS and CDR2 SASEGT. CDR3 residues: CASSEWLTLETQYF. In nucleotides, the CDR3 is TGTGCCAGCAGTGAATGGCTAACCCTAGAGACCCAGTACTTC.

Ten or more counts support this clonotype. CDR3 loop: CASSTGTGGYEQYF. As DNA, the CDR3 is TGTGCCAGCAGCACCGGGACAGGGGGCTACGAGCAGTACTTC. The rearrangement links TRBV7-9 to TRBJ2-7; 11 bases agree with TRBD1. The junction had 3 bases not matched to a gene; V was cut back by 5 bases and J by 3 bases. The CDR3 consists of 14 residues. Germline V gene data show CDR1 as SEHNR and CDR2 as FQNEAQ (reference sequence).

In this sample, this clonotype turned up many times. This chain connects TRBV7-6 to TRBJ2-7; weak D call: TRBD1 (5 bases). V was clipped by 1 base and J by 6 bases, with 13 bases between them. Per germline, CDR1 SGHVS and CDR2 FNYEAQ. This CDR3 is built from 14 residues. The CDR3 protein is CASSLVGAKGEQYF. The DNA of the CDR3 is TGTGCCAGCAGCTTAGTAGGGGCAAAAGGCGAGCAGTACTTC.

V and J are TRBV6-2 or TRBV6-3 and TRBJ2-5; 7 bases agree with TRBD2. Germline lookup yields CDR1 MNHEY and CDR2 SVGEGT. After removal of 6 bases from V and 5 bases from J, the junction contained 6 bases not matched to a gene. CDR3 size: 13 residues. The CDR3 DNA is TGTGCCAGCAGACTAGCGCTATCGGAGACCCAGTACTTC. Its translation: CASRLALSETQYF.

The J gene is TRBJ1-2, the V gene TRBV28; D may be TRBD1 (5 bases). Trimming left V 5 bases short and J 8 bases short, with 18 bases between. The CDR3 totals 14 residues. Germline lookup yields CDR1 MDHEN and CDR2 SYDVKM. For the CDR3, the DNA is TGTGCCAGCAGTCCCGGACATGGGGCGTCGGGCTACACCTTC. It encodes CASSPGHGASGYTF.

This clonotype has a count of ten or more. In DNA, the CDR3 is TGTGCCAGCAGCCTAACTAGCGGGAGAGGAAATGAGCAGTTCTTC. Translating gives CASSLTSGRGNEQFF. The rearrangement links TRBV3-1 to TRBJ2-1, with 11 positions matching TRBD2. The V gene end was trimmed by 4 bases and the J gene end by 7 bases; junction bases not matched to a gene: 6. Germline assignment: CDR1 LGHDT and CDR2 YNNKEL (reference sequence). CDR3 length: 15 amino acids.

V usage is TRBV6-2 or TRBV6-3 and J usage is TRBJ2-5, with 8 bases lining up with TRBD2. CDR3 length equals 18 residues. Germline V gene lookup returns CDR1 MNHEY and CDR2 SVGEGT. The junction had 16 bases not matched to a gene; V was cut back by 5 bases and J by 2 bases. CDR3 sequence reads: CASSSYSGGGRKQETQYF. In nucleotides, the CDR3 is TGTGCCAGCAGTAGTTATTCCGGGGGGGGCAGAAAACAAGAGACCCAGTACTTC.

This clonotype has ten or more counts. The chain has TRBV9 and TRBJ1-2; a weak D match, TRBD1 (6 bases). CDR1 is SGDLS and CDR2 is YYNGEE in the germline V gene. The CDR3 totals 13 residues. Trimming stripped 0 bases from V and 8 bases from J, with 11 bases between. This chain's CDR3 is CASSVVPGVGYTF. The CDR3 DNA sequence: TGTGCCAGCAGCGTAGTTCCAGGGGTCGGCTACACCTTC.

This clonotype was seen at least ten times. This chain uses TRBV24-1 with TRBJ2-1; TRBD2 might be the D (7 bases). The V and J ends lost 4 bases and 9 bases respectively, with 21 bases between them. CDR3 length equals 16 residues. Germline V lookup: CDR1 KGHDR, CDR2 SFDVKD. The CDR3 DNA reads TGTGCCACCAGTGACTGGGGGGGCGGGGCAATGGGTGAGCAGTTCTTC. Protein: CATSDWGGGAMGEQFF.

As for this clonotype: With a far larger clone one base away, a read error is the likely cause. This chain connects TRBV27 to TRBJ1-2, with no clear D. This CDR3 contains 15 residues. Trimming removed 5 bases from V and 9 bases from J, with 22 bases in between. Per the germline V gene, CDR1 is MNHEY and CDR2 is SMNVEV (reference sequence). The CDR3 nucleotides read TGTGCCAGCAGTACCCCGGAGGTGGGGAGGACTAGCTACACCTTC. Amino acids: CASSTPEVGRTSYTF.

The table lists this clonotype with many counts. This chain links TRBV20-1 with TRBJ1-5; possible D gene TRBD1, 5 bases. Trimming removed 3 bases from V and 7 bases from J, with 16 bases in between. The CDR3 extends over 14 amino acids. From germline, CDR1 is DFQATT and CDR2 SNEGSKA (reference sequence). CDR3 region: CSARSGHLGQPQHF. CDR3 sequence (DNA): TGCAGTGCTAGGTCCGGACATCTAGGACAGCCCCAGCATTTT.

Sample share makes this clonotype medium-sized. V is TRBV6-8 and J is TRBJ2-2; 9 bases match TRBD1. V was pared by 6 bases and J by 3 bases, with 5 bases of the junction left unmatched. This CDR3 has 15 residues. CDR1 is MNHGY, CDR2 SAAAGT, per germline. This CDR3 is CASRSGTGYTGELFF. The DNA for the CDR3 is TGTGCCAGCAGATCCGGGACAGGGTACACCGGGGAGCTGTTTTTT.

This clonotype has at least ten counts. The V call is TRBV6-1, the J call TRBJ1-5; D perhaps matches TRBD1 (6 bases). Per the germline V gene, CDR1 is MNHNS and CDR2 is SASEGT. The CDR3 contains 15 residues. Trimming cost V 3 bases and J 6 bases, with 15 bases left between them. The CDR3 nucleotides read TGTGCCAGCAGTGATTGGCAGGGGCGAGGTCAGCCCCAGCATTTT. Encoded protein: CASSDWQGRGQPQHF.

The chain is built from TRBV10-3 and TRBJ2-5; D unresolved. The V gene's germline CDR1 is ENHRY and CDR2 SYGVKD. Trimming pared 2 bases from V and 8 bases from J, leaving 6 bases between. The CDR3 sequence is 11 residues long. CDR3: CAISERYTQYF. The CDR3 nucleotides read TGTGCCATCAGTGAGCGCTATACCCAGTACTTC.

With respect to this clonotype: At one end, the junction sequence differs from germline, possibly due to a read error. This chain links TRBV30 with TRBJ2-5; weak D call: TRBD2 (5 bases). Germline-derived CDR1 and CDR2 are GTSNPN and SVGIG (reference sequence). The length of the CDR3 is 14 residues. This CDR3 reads CAWSIRGNQETQYF. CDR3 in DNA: TGTGCCTGGAGTATACGGGGTAACCAAGAGACACAGTACTTC.